This TCR beta chain appears in the sequencing data of a study of shared clonotypes between healthy human individuals. Findings and caveats of the study: Clonotypes that were shared across a handful of donors made up roughly 5.2% of naive CD4 clonotypes. It was anticipated that sequencing depth would influence how many clonotypes donors shared.

Positively selected for CCR7, the CD45RO-negative cells used as naive CD8 cells excluded terminally differentiated effector memory CD45RA+ cells. Assay used: immunoSEQ multiplex PCR; TCRdb lists only in-frame clones, some missing. This table holds hundreds of thousands of clones, roughly 95% found once. Remarks on this clone: Its target is not known.

The V and J ends lost 4 bases and 6 bases respectively, with 25 bases between them. This CDR3 is built from 17 residues. Germline CDR1 MDHEN, CDR2 SYDVKM. The clonotype comes from a woman in her twenties or thirties in good health. This chain joins TRBV28 and TRBJ2-7; D uncertain. The sample taken for sequencing was naive CD8+ T cells sorted from blood. This CDR3 is CASSSLSPAGPPSEQYF. CDR3 bases: TGTGCCAGCAGTTCTCTGTCCCCGGCCGGGCCCCCCAGCGAGCAGTACTTC.